This T cell receptor beta chain was captured in a study of blood T cell repertoires in COVID-19 (dated by TCRdb to the early 2020s). For context, the study as a whole: Samples from collaborators originated in the United States, Italy and Spain and spanned both the acute and convalescent phases of COVID-19. A de-identified subject ID, COVID-19 status, age in years and sex were almost always included in the sample metadata. Samples were obtained from the ongoing ImmuneRACE study (first 160 participants) and from 1,200 or so subjects provided by 6 global collaborators. Deeply sampled blood TCRbeta repertoires from subjects exposed to, actively infected with, or recovered from COVID-19 were included in the dataset. The material from the prospective study consisted of cDNA or gDNA derived from T cells, B-cell-depleted T cells, or PBMCs. The repertoires were released in a freely available public database meant as a resource for research on the immune response to SARS-CoV-2. Where available, HLA class I and class II types were taken from metadata supplied by the sample provider and were not determined by assay-based typing.

Taken from cysteine to phenylalanine, the CDR3 has 15 residues. The only DNA kept is the CDR3, 45 bases in frame from the first base. V ends up 6 bases short and J 8 bases short, with an unmatched junction base count of 12. In the germline V gene, CDR1 corresponds to SNHLY and CDR2 to FYNNEI. TCRbeta CDR3 regions were amplified from genomic DNA using the immunoSEQ Assay, a bias-controlled multiplex PCR. In the authors' own workflow: The number of nucleated cells in each sample was estimated from the amplification of reference gene primers within the assay. Sequence reads were collapsed and filtered to measure the absolute abundance of every unique TCRbeta CDR3 rearrangement. For each sample, productive Simpson clonality was calculated as the square root of Simpson's diversity index over productive rearrangements. In its TCRdb copy, this immuneACCESS table keeps in-frame sequences only and misses some clones. Where compared with another copy, unresolved V genes explain less than half of these, and the others have no known cause. V and J calls and clone size follow that table, whereas D and trimming were derived from the DNA. The sample yields about 120,000 clones; roughly 86% were counted once. Over 9.5% of the sample goes to the ten largest clones.

One collaborating source in Seattle enrolled patients while the patients were actively infected and followed the patients over time throughout the course of disease. The collaborating institutions used their own protocols to collect whole blood in K2EDTA tubes. For TCRbeta analysis, collaborators shipped samples as frozen whole blood, isolated PBMCs, or DNA extracted from either of those sample types. Worth noting for this clone: The antigen this receptor binds is unknown. The sample holds no much larger clone one base away, and base qualities are not on file.

Here is what the overall study found, with its caveats: Clinical and demographic metadata were provided uncurated, with the amount varying by source and participant.

The sequence links TRBV2 to TRBJ2-1; 8 bases in the middle match TRBD1. The source of this sequence is a woman aged 70-85 years with COVID-19, enrolled during active disease. Material for sequencing was peripheral blood. The DNA sequence follows: TGTGCCAGCAGACCCCAGGGGGCGCGTATGTATGAGCAGTTCTTC. Translated, it gives CASRPQGARMYEQFF.